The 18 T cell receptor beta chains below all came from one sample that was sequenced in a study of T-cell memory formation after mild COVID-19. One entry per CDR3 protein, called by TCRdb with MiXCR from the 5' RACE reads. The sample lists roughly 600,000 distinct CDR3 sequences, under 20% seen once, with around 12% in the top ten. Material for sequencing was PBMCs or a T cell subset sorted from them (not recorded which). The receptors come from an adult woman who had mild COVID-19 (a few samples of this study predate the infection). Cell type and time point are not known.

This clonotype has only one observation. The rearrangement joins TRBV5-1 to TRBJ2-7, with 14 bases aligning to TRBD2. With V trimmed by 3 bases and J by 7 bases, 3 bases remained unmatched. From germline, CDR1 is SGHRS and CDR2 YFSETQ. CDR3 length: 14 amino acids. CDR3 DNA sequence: TGCGCCAGCAGCTCTGGGACTAGCGGGGGAGAGCAGTACTTC. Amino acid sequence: CASSSGTSGGEQYF.

The CDR3 DNA reads as TGTGCCAGTAGTATGGGCGTACTACCGAGCTCCTACAATGAGCAGTTCTTC. Translation: CASSMGVLPSSYNEQFF. V gene TRBV19 combines with J gene TRBJ2-1; D remains ambiguous. CDR1 and CDR2 (germline): LNHDA, SQIVND (reference sequence). This CDR3 has 17 residues. Trimming removed 3 bases at V and 0 bases at J, with 15 bases between.

CDR3 in amino acids: CATSDFGLAGVVFF. The DNA for the CDR3 is TGTGCCACCAGTGATTTCGGGCTAGCGGGAGTTGTGTTCTTC. This rearrangement joins TRBV24-1 to TRBJ2-1, with 10 bases lining up with TRBD2. The CDR3 is made up of 14 amino acids. Trimming took 1 base from V and 15 from J; bases not matched to a gene: 8. CDR1 and CDR2 from the germline V gene are KGHDR and SFDVKD.

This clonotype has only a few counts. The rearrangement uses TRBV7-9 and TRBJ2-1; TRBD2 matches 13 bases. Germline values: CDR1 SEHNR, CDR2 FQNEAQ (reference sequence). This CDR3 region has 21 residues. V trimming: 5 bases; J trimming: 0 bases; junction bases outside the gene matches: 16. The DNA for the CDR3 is TGTGCCAGCAGCACCCCCTCGGGGACTAGCGGGATACGCAGCTCCTACAATGAGCAGTTCTTC. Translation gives CASSTPSGTSGIRSSYNEQFF.

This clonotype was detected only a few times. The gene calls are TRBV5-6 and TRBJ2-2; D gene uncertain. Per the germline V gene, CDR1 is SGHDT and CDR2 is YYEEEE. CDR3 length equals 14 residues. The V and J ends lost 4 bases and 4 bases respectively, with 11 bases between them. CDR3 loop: CASSLSLATGELFF. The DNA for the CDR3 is TGTGCCAGCAGCCTGTCTCTGGCCACCGGGGAGCTGTTTTTT.

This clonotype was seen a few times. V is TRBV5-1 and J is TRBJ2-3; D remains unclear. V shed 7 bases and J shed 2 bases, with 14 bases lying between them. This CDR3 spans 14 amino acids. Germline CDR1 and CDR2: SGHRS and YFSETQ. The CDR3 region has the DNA TGCGCCAGCGCCGCGGAATGGCTCACAGATACGCAGTATTTT. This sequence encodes CASAAEWLTDTQYF.

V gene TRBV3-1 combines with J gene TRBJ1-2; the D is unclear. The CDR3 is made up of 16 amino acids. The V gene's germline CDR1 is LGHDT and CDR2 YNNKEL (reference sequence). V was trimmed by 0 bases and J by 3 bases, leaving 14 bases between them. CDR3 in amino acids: CASSQDRAGRHYGYTF. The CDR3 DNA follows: TGTGCCAGCAGCCAAGATCGGGCGGGGAGACACTATGGCTACACCTTC.

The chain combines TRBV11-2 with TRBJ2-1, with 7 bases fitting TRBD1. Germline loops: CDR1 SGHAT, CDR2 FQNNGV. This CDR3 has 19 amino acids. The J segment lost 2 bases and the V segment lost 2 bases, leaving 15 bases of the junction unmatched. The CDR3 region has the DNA TGTGCCAGCAGCTTAAACCTCCGGAACTGGGACAGACCCTACAATGAGCAGTTCTTC. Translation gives CASSLNLRNWDRPYNEQFF.

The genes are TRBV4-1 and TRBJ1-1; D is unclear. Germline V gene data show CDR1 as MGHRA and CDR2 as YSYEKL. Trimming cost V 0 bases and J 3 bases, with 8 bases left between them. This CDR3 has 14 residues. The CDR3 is CASSQEGGYTEAFF. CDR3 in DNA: TGCGCCAGCAGCCAAGAGGGAGGGTACACTGAAGCTTTCTTT.

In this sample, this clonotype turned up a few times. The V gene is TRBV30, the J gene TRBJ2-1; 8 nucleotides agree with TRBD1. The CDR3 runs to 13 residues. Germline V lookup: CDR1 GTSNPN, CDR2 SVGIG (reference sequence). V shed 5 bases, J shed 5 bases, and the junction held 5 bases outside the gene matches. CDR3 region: CAWVGTGHNEQFF. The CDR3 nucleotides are TGTGCCTGGGTAGGGACAGGTCACAATGAGCAGTTCTTC.

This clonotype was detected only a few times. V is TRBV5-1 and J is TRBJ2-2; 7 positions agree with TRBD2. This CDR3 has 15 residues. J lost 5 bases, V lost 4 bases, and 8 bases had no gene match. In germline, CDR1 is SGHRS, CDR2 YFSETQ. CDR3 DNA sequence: TGCGCCAGCAGCCCCGGACTAGTTGGTACCGGGGAGCTGTTTTTT. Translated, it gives CASSPGLVGTGELFF. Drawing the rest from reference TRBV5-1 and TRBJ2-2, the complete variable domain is KAGVTQTPRYLIKTRGQQVTLSCSPISGHRSVSWYQQTPGQGLQFLFEYFSETQRNKGNFPGRFSGRQFSNSRSEMNVSTLELGDSALYLCASSPGLVGTGELFFGEGSRLTVL.

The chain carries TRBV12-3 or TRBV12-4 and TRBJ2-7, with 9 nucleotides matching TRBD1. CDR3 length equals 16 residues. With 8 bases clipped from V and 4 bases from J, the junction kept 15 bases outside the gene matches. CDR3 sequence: CASARDLQGAKYEQYF. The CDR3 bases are TGTGCCAGCGCCAGAGATTTACAGGGGGCGAAGTACGAGCAGTACTTC.

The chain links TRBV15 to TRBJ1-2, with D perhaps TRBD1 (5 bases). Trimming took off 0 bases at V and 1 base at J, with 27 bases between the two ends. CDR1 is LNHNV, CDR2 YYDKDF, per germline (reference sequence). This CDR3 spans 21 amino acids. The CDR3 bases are TGTGCCACCAGCAGAGATCGCTCGGCCCCGGGGGACCCCACTTTTAACTATGGCTACACCTTC. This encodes CATSRDRSAPGDPTFNYGYTF.

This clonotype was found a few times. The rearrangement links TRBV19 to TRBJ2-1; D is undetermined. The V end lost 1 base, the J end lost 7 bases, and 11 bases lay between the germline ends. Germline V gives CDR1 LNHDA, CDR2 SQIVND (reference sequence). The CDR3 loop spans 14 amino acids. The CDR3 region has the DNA TGTGCCAGTAGTATAGTCAGTTGGGGTAATGAGCAGTTCTTC. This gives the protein CASSIVSWGNEQFF.

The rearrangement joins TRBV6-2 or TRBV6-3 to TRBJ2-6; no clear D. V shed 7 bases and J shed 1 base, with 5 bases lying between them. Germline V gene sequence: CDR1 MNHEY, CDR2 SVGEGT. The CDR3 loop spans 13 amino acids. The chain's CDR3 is CASKGSGANVLTF. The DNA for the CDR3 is TGTGCCAGCAAGGGTTCTGGGGCCAACGTCCTGACTTTC.

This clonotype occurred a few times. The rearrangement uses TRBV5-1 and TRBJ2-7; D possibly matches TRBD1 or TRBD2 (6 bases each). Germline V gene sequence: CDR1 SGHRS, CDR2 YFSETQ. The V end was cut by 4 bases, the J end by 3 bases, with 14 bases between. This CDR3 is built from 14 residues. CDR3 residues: CASSLTRGLYEQYF. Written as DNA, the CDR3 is TGCGCCAGCAGCCTCACCCGGGGGCTCTACGAGCAGTACTTC.

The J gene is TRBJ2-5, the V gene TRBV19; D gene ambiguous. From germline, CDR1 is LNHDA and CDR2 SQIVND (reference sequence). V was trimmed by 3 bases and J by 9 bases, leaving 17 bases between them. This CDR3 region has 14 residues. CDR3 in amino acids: CASSMTPSTPAQYF. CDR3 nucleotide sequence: TGTGCCAGTAGTATGACCCCGTCGACCCCGGCCCAGTACTTC.

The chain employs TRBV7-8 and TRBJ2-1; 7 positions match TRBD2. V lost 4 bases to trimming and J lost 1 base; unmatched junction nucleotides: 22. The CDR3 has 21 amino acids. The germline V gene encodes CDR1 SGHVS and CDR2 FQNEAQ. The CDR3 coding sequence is TGTGCCAGCAGCTCCACCCTCCGACTAGCCTCTCCTTTGTTGTCCTACAATGAGCAGTTCTTC. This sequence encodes CASSSTLRLASPLLSYNEQFF.